This TCR beta chain was sequenced for a study of beta chain features in type 1 diabetes. Expressed TCRB transcripts were sequenced after all isolated RNA was converted to cDNA. Clones were sequenced by immunoSEQ multiplex PCR, and TCRdb holds only the in-frame ones, with some missing. The table includes fewer than 200,000 clones, about 8.1% detected once. CDR1 KGHSH and CDR2 LQKENI come from the germline V gene. This CDR3 is 12 amino acids long. V was clipped by 5 bases and J by 7 bases, with 11 bases between them. At least ten counts were recorded for this clone. The TCR originated in a man aged 18 to 35 in good health. The source material was central memory CD4+ T cells from blood. The gene calls are TRBV18 and TRBJ1-2, with D possibly being TRBD1 (5 bases). Written as DNA, the CDR3 is TGTGCCAGCTCAGACAGCGTTCGTGGCTACACCTTC. Protein product: CASSDSVRGYTF.